This record concerns one T cell receptor beta chain sequence. Its antigen is as yet unknown. These data originate in a study of T cell repertoires in cytomegalovirus infection. On the study more broadly: Public TCR beta signatures marked donors with CMV infection and the matching HLA.

TCRdb recomputed calls from the reads with MiXCR, one row per CDR3 protein. Of 300,000 to 400,000 distinct CDR3 sequences listed, 8% to 10% are singletons. The V and J ends lost 1 base and 6 bases respectively, with 10 bases between them. This CDR3 is built from 13 residues. The germline V gene encodes CDR1 SGHAT and CDR2 FQNNGV. Findings and caveats of the study: Of the TCR beta families, the public ones yielded a cumulative frequency that identified carriers of CMV plus the relevant HLA. CMV-specific TCR beta clonotypes restricted by HLA-C dominated the ex vivo response.

The chain links TRBV11-2 to TRBJ2-7; D remains ambiguous. This receptor was obtained from a human donor in good health (CMV status not recorded). Some clones in this sample may be carry-over from other donors' samples. Sequencing was carried out using PBMCs. DNA of the CDR3: TGTGCCAGCAGCTTAGGGGCGGCAGGCGAGCAGTACTTC. Protein sequence: CASSLGAAGEQYF.